Listed here are 22 T cell receptor beta chains from one sample, sequenced in a study of technical replicates of blood from a few donors. TCRdb keeps only in-frame clones here, not all; method: immunoSEQ multiplex PCR. The repertoire includes just under 45,000 clones, around 97% of them detected once, and about 0.4% sits in the top ten. Sequencing input: T cells isolated from PBMCs. The receptors stem from a human donor in good health.

The genes are TRBV11-2 and TRBJ1-1; D possibly corresponds to TRBD1 (6 bases). Per the germline V gene, CDR1 is SGHAT and CDR2 is FQNNGV. This CDR3 spans 14 amino acids. V shed 5 bases and J shed 5 bases, with 15 bases lying between them. CDR3 residues: CASSRSGERTEAFF. The CDR3 DNA reads as TGTGCCAGCAGCCGATCAGGGGAACGGACTGAAGCTTTCTTT.

This chain connects TRBV4-1 to TRBJ1-5; 7 nucleotides agree with TRBD1. The CDR3 loop spans 16 amino acids. The junction had 7 bases not matched to a gene; V was cut back by 0 bases and J by 5 bases. Germline V lookup: CDR1 MGHRA, CDR2 YSYEKL. Here the CDR3 reads CASSQDGTVGYQPQHF. The CDR3 DNA is TGCGCCAGCAGCCAAGATGGGACAGTTGGGTATCAGCCCCAGCATTTT.

This chain links TRBV5-6 with TRBJ1-1, with D possibly being TRBD1 (5 bases). This CDR3 has 13 residues. The germline V gene has CDR1 SGHDT and CDR2 YYEEEE. Deletions cut 1 base from V and 12 bases from J, with 16 bases between. The CDR3 sequence is CASSLYRAGGTFF. DNA of the CDR3: TGTGCCAGCAGCTTGTACCGCGCGGGGGGAACTTTCTTT.

This clone showed up just once. The rearrangement uses TRBV2 and TRBJ1-5, with no clear D. Trimming cost V 7 bases and J 1 base, with 8 bases left between them. The CDR3 sequence is 13 residues long. The germline CDR1 and CDR2 sequences are SNHLY and FYNNEI. The CDR3 DNA reads as TGTGCCAGCAAAGCATTCAGCAATCAGCCCCAGCATTTT. Translating it yields CASKAFSNQPQHF.

This clone has just a few counts. This chain joins TRBV9 and TRBJ2-2; 7 positions agree with TRBD1. With 4 bases clipped from V and 9 bases from J, the junction kept 3 bases outside the gene matches. The CDR3 consists of 12 residues. Per the germline V gene, CDR1 is SGDLS and CDR2 is YYNGEE. The CDR3 protein is CASSSQGRELFF. The CDR3 nucleotides read TGTGCCAGCAGCTCACAGGGGAGGGAGCTGTTTTTT.

This rearrangement joins TRBV10-1 to TRBJ2-5, with a weak D call TRBD2 (6 bases). V was shortened by 6 bases and J by 5 bases, with 13 bases between the two germline ends. This CDR3 has 13 residues. Germline CDR1 is WNHNN and CDR2 is SYGVQD (reference sequence). As DNA, the CDR3 is TGCGCCAGCAGACGGACTATCGGGGAGACCCAGTACTTC. It codes for CASRRTIGETQYF.

The gene calls are TRBV6-1 and TRBJ1-1; the match to TRBD1 covers 9 bases. CDR1 and CDR2 from the germline V gene are MNHNS and SASEGT. This CDR3 spans 15 amino acids. Trimming took 5 bases from V and 4 from J; bases not matched to a gene: 8. CDR3 residues: CASSWDRAKVTEAFF. In nucleotides, the CDR3 is TGTGCCAGCAGTTGGGACAGGGCAAAGGTCACTGAAGCTTTCTTT.

The V call is TRBV9, the J call TRBJ1-4; 9 nucleotides line up with TRBD1. CDR3 length: 15 amino acids. Germline values: CDR1 SGDLS, CDR2 YYNGEE. The J segment lost 4 bases and the V segment lost 4 bases, leaving 5 bases of the junction unmatched. CDR3 region: CASSQDRGSNEKLFF. CDR3 coding DNA: TGTGCCAGCAGCCAGGACAGGGGAAGTAATGAAAAACTGTTTTTT.

This chain uses TRBV5-1 with TRBJ1-5, with TRBD1 as a possible D gene (5 bases). CDR3 length equals 14 residues. Germline V gene lookup returns CDR1 SGHRS and CDR2 YFSETQ. V was trimmed by 1 base and J by 10 bases, leaving 15 bases between them. The CDR3 nucleotides are TGCGCCAGCAGCTTGTATCAGGGCAGTAAACCCCAGCATTTT. Amino acids: CASSLYQGSKPQHF.

This clone was seen a single time. The rearrangement joins TRBV11-3 to TRBJ2-1, with TRBD2 identical over 10 bases. The CDR3 is made up of 15 amino acids. The germline V gene encodes CDR1 SGHNT and CDR2 YENEEA. V dropped 6 bases and J dropped 5; count of bases not matched to a gene: 7. Here the CDR3 DNA reads TGTGCCAGCAGGATTCTAGCGGGAGAAGACAATGAGCAGTTCTTC. Translation: CASRILAGEDNEQFF.

A single count supports this clone. J is TRBJ1-1 and V is TRBV19; D gene ambiguous. The CDR3 spans 14 residues. Germline CDR1 is LNHDA and CDR2 is SQIVND (reference sequence). V lost 6 bases, J lost 6 bases, and 17 bases lay in between. The CDR3: CASSPQVSVAEAFF. CDR3 in DNA: TGTGCCAGTAGCCCCCAGGTCTCGGTGGCTGAAGCTTTCTTT. Full variable domain (outside the CDR3, taken from reference TRBV19 and TRBJ1-1): DGGITQSPKYLFRKEGQNVTLSCEQNLNHDAMYWYRQDPGQGLRLIYYSQIVNDFQKGDIAEGYSVSREKKESFPLTVTSAQKNPTAFYLCASSPQVSVAEAFFGQGTRLTVV.

J is TRBJ1-2 and V is TRBV6-5; 9 bases are shared with TRBD1. Losses at the gene ends were 5 bases for V and 5 bases for J; bases not matched to a gene: 6. The germline gives CDR1 MNHEY, CDR2 SVGAGI. The CDR3 sequence is 14 residues long. The CDR3: CASSRDRELYGYTF. CDR3 nucleotide sequence: TGTGCCAGCAGTAGGGACAGGGAACTATATGGCTACACCTTC.

The chain combines TRBV29-1 with TRBJ2-1, with 15 positions matching TRBD2. CDR3 length: 15 amino acids. CDR1 SQVTM and CDR2 ANQGSEA come from the germline V gene. With 1 base clipped from V and 7 bases from J, the junction kept 2 bases outside the gene matches. The CDR3 spells CSVEVGTSGRNEQFF. For the CDR3, the DNA is TGCAGCGTTGAAGTAGGGACTAGCGGGAGGAATGAGCAGTTCTTC.

The rearrangement joins TRBV11-2 to TRBJ1-2, with 9 bases fitting TRBD1. V dropped 6 bases and J dropped 7; count of bases not matched to a gene: 9. The CDR3 totals 14 residues. Germline loops: CDR1 SGHAT, CDR2 FQNNGV. For the CDR3, the DNA is TGTGCCAGCAGTCTGGGACAGGGACACTTTGGCTACACCTTC. Translating gives CASSLGQGHFGYTF.

About this clone: The same CDR3 also results from other DNA sequences found in this sample. V and J are TRBV10-3 and TRBJ2-5, with D maybe TRBD1 (5 bases). The germline V gene encodes CDR1 ENHRY and CDR2 SYGVKD. The V gene lost 2 bases and the J gene lost 4 bases, with 8 bases spanning the gap. The CDR3 totals 13 residues. The CDR3 sequence: CAISEARGETQYF. The CDR3 DNA reads as TGTGCCATCAGTGAGGCTAGGGGAGAGACCCAGTACTTC.

This clone occurred once. This chain connects TRBV9 to TRBJ1-5; D is possibly TRBD1 (5 bases). The CDR3 runs 14 residues. In germline, CDR1 is SGDLS, CDR2 YYNGEE. Trimming shortened V by 0 bases and J by 7 bases, and 11 bases separated the two germline ends. This CDR3 reads CASSVVGDGQPQHF. The CDR3 DNA sequence: TGTGCCAGCAGCGTAGTAGGGGATGGACAGCCCCAGCATTTT. The full variable domain, rest sourced from reference TRBV9 and TRBJ1-5, is DSGVTQTPKHLITATGQRVTLRCSPRSGDLSVYWYQQSLDQGLQFLIQYYNGEERAKGNILERFSAQQFPDLHSELNLSSLELGDSALYFCASSVVGDGQPQHFGDGTRLSIL.

The genes are TRBV27 and TRBJ2-1, with 7 bases aligning to TRBD1. The CDR3 consists of 15 residues. The junction had 10 bases not matched to a gene; V was cut back by 5 bases and J by 6 bases. Germline loops: CDR1 MNHEY, CDR2 SMNVEV (reference sequence). The DNA of the CDR3 is TGTGCCAGCAGTCCCCCCCCGGGACAGTTCAATGAGCAGTTCTTC. Protein: CASSPPPGQFNEQFF.

The rearrangement joins TRBV30 to TRBJ2-1, with TRBD2 matching 7 bases. Germline V CDR1 and CDR2: GTSNPN, SVGIG (reference sequence). V shed 1 base, J shed 6 bases, and the junction held 3 bases outside the gene matches. This CDR3 is built from 13 residues. The CDR3 reads CAWSGRELNEQFF. The CDR3 region has the DNA TGTGCCTGGAGTGGGCGGGAGCTCAATGAGCAGTTCTTC.

The chain carries TRBV11-3 and TRBJ2-1, with 7 bases identical to TRBD2. Germline lookup yields CDR1 SGHNT and CDR2 YENEEA. The CDR3 runs 17 residues. The trim removed 5 bases at V and 3 bases at J, leaving 13 bases unmatched. As DNA, the CDR3 is TGTGCCAGCAGCCTACACCGGGGAGGGAACTACTACAATGAGCAGTTCTTC. Protein sequence: CASSLHRGGNYYNEQFF.

The chain combines TRBV27 with TRBJ2-1; 7 bases map to TRBD1. The V and J ends lost 4 bases and 2 bases, in that order; junction bases with no gene match: 8. The germline CDR1 and CDR2 sequences are MNHEY and SMNVEV (reference sequence). The CDR3 covers 16 residues. For the CDR3, the DNA is TGTGCCAGCAGTTCGTTTTACAGGGGTCCCTACAATGAGCAGTTCTTC. Its translation is CASSSFYRGPYNEQFF.

The J gene is TRBJ1-4, the V gene TRBV5-1, with 9 positions matching TRBD1. The CDR3 spans 14 residues. CDR1 SGHRS and CDR2 YFSETQ come from the germline V gene. V trimming: 3 bases; J trimming: 7 bases; junction bases outside the gene matches: 4. For the CDR3, the DNA is TGCGCCAGCAGCTACAGGGGGCACGGTGAAAAACTGTTTTTT. Protein sequence: CASSYRGHGEKLFF.

The gene calls are TRBV5-5 and TRBJ1-4; D remains unclear. V was clipped by 0 bases and J by 4 bases, with 16 bases between them. The CDR3 is 17 residues long. Germline V gene data show CDR1 as SGHKS and CDR2 as YYEKEE (reference sequence). The CDR3 DNA is TGTGCCAGCAGCTTGGCCCTAATTCTAACGAATAATGAAAAACTGTTTTTT. Amino acid sequence: CASSLALILTNNEKLFF.